This paragraph reports one TCR beta chain. The data stem from a study of blood T cell repertoires in COVID-19. Measured with immunoSEQ multiplex PCR; TCRdb has only the in-frame clones, and not every one. Altogether about 68,000 clones are present, 70% to 90% being singletons, with the ten largest covering around 4%. The receptor was derived from a man aged 45-65 years with acute or convalescent COVID-19. The sample taken for sequencing was peripheral blood.

The CDR3 spells CASSPSGGARETQYF. CDR3 bases: TGTGCCAGCAGCCCTAGCGGGGGGGCCAGAGAGACCCAGTACTTC. This sequence joins TRBV5-4 and TRBJ2-5; TRBD2 agrees at 12 bases. J lost 4 bases, V lost 4 bases, and 5 bases had no gene match. CDR1 is SGHNT and CDR2 is YYREEE in the germline V gene (reference sequence). CDR3 length equals 15 residues.